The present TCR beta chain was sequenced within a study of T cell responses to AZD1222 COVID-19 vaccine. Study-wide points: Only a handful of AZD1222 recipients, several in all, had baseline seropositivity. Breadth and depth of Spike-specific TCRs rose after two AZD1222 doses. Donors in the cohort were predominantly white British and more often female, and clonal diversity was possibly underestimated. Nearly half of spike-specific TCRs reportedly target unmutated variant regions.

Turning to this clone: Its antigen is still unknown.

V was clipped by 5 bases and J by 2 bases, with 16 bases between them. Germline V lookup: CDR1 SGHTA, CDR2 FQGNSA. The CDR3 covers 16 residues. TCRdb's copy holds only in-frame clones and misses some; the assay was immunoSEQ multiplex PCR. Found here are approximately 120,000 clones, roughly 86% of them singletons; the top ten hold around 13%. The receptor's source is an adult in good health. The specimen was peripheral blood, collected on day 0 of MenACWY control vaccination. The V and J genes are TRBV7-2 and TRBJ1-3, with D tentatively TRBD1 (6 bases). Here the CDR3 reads CASSSHREDPGNTIYF. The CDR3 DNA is TGTGCCAGCAGCAGCCACAGGGAGGACCCTGGAAACACCATATATTTT.